This passage covers 23 T cell receptor beta chains from one sample sequenced in a study of cytomegalovirus exposure and HLA in healthy donors. 60 Vbeta and 13 Jbeta primers were used in PCR. Clones were sequenced by immunoSEQ multiplex PCR, and TCRdb holds only the in-frame ones, with some missing. This table has fewer than 150,000 clones, roughly two thirds appearing once. The specimen sequenced was PBMCs. The receptors were gathered from a human donor in good health.

On this clone: The identical CDR3 is also encoded by other nucleotide sequences in the sample. This rearrangement joins TRBV9 to TRBJ1-1, with D possibly matching TRBD1 (5 bases). The V gene lost 2 bases and the J gene lost 0 bases, with 8 bases spanning the gap. From germline, CDR1 is SGDLS and CDR2 YYNGEE. The CDR3 sequence is 14 residues long. The CDR3: CASSVTGMNTEAFF. Here the CDR3 DNA reads TGTGCCAGCAGCGTCACAGGCATGAACACTGAAGCTTTCTTT.

The chain recombines TRBV5-1 with TRBJ2-5, with D perhaps TRBD2 (6 bases). The DNA end lines up better with TRBJ2-7; the J call may be wrong. CDR1 and CDR2 (germline): SGHRS, YFSETQ. The CDR3 totals 14 residues. The chain's CDR3 is CASTPQEGIYEQYF. CDR3 sequence (DNA): TGCGCCAGCACCCCCCAGGAGGGGATCTACGAGCAGTACTTC.

CDR3 bases: TGTGCCAGCACCCCCGGGACAGGGGGCTTAGATGAGCAGTTCTTC. Its protein is CASTPGTGGLDEQFF. This chain links TRBV7-6 with TRBJ2-1; 12 bases fit TRBD1. The CDR3 extends over 15 amino acids. V lost 7 bases and J lost 8; bases outside the gene matches: 9. Germline CDR1 SGHVS, CDR2 FNYEAQ.

This sequence joins TRBV7-3 and TRBJ2-7; D possibly corresponds to TRBD2 (5 bases). Germline CDR1 is SGHTA and CDR2 is FQGTGA. Trimming took off 6 bases at V and 3 bases at J, with 12 bases between the two ends. The CDR3 runs 13 residues. CDR3 sequence: CASSPGSGYEQYF. The CDR3 bases are TGTGCCAGCAGTCCGGGGAGCGGCTACGAGCAGTACTTC.

The genes are TRBV4-1 and TRBJ1-6; D is unclear. The CDR3 runs to 16 residues. V shed 1 base and J shed 2 bases, with 9 bases lying between them. Per germline, CDR1 MGHRA and CDR2 YSYEKL. The CDR3 here is CASSQVVFTYNSPLHF. In DNA, the CDR3 is TGCGCCAGCAGCCAAGTAGTGTTCACCTATAATTCACCCCTCCACTTT.

This rearrangement joins TRBV5-1 to TRBJ2-5, with 11 bases fitting TRBD1. Trimming removed 7 bases from V and 0 bases from J; junction bases left unmatched: 5. The CDR3 totals 15 residues. Germline-derived CDR1 and CDR2 are SGHRS and YFSETQ. The DNA for the CDR3 is TGCGCCAGCCGGGGGACAGGGGGGTACCAAGAGACCCAGTACTTC. It is translated as CASRGTGGYQETQYF.

This clone was recorded only once. DNA of the CDR3: TGCAGCGTTGAGTGGACTAGCATTTATGAGCAGTTCTTC. As protein: CSVEWTSIYEQFF. V is TRBV29-1 and J is TRBJ2-1; 8 nucleotides agree with TRBD2. J was trimmed by 8 bases and V by 3 bases; bases with no gene match: 6. This CDR3 contains 13 residues. Germline V gives CDR1 SQVTM, CDR2 ANQGSEA.

The rearrangement joins TRBV30 to TRBJ1-2; D is uncertain. V lost 2 bases and J 5 bases, leaving 12 bases between the germline ends. The CDR3 loop spans 13 amino acids. Germline V gene data show CDR1 as GTSNPN and CDR2 as SVGIG (reference sequence). CDR3: CAWSTTTTYGYTF. CDR3 DNA: TGTGCCTGGAGTACTACAACCACGTATGGCTACACCTTC.

The chain couples TRBV6-5 to TRBJ2-7; 7 bases map to TRBD1. J gave up 5 bases and V 6 bases, and 7 bases lay outside the gene matches. The CDR3 loop spans 13 amino acids. Germline V lookup: CDR1 MNHEY, CDR2 SVGAGI. The CDR3 reads CASRLDRVHEQYF. The CDR3 bases are TGTGCCAGCAGACTAGACAGGGTTCACGAGCAGTACTTC.

In its sample, this clone was seen a few times. V is TRBV7-3 and J is TRBJ1-2; 8 bases fit TRBD1. The CDR3 has 16 amino acids. The V gene end was trimmed by 1 base and the J gene end by 5 bases; junction bases not matched to a gene: 9. The germline gives CDR1 SGHTA, CDR2 FQGTGA. This CDR3 reads CASSLNPTGGRYGYTF. The DNA for the CDR3 is TGTGCCAGCAGCTTAAACCCAACAGGGGGAAGGTATGGCTACACCTTC.

This chain uses TRBV27 with TRBJ2-1, with TRBD1 as a possible D gene (6 bases). The CDR3 covers 13 residues. Trimming left V 2 bases short and J 4 bases short, with 6 bases between. Germline V lookup: CDR1 MNHEY, CDR2 SMNVEV (reference sequence). CDR3 coding DNA: TGTGCCAGCAGTTTAGACAGGTACAATGAGCAGTTCTTC. Its translation: CASSLDRYNEQFF.

This clone was observed a few times. The V call is TRBV29-1, the J call TRBJ1-1; unclear D gene. The CDR3 extends over 15 amino acids. CDR1 and CDR2 (germline): SQVTM, ANQGSEA. Deletions cut 4 bases from V and 7 bases from J, with 22 bases between. The CDR3 loop is CSVVAAPGREGEAFF. The CDR3 DNA reads as TGCAGCGTTGTAGCAGCACCGGGAAGGGAGGGTGAAGCTTTCTTT.

This clone occurred a few times. This chain links TRBV25-1 with TRBJ1-1, with 7 positions matching TRBD1. The trim removed 3 bases at V and 1 base at J, leaving 5 bases unmatched. The CDR3 contains 15 residues. Germline lookup yields CDR1 MGHDK and CDR2 SYGVNS. CDR3 DNA: TGTGCCAGCAGTGATCCTCAGGGGGAGAACACTGAAGCTTTCTTT. As protein: CASSDPQGENTEAFF.

This rearrangement joins TRBV30 to TRBJ2-2; a possible D gene is TRBD1 (6 bases). Trimming took off 0 bases at V and 7 bases at J, with 18 bases between the two ends. Germline V gives CDR1 GTSNPN, CDR2 SVGIG (reference sequence). CDR3 length: 16 amino acids. CDR3 residues: CAWSVLEGVVGGELFF. In DNA form, the CDR3 reads TGTGCCTGGAGTGTACTCGAGGGGGTAGTCGGCGGGGAGCTGTTTTTT.

The chain couples TRBV10-2 to TRBJ1-4; the D gene is possibly TRBD1 (5 bases). Trimming shortened V by 0 bases and J by 7 bases, and 15 bases separated the two germline ends. This CDR3 has 16 amino acids. Germline CDR1 is WSHSY and CDR2 is SAAADI. CDR3 coding DNA: TGCGCCAGCAGTGAGTCAGGGAGCGGGGGGAGTGAAAAACTGTTTTTT. Translation gives CASSESGSGGSEKLFF.

CDR3 region: CAWSATGLSYEQYF. The CDR3 region has the DNA TGTGCCTGGAGCGCGACAGGGTTATCCTACGAGCAGTACTTC. This chain joins TRBV30 and TRBJ2-5; 7 positions agree with TRBD1. The DNA end lines up better with TRBJ2-7; the J call may be wrong. This CDR3 region has 14 residues. Germline CDR1 is GTSNPN and CDR2 is SVGIG (reference sequence).

The chain employs TRBV4-1 and TRBJ2-3; 9 bases fit TRBD2. CDR3 length: 17 residues. With 3 bases clipped from V and 1 base from J, the junction kept 8 bases outside the gene matches. CDR1 and CDR2 from the germline V gene are MGHRA and YSYEKL. Written as DNA, the CDR3 is TGCGCCAGCAGCCATTCGAGCGGGGGGCGGGGCACAGATACGCAGTATTTT. Protein product: CASSHSSGGRGTDTQYF.

The chain recombines TRBV6-1 with TRBJ2-7; 8 bases are a match to TRBD1. Germline V gene lookup returns CDR1 MNHNS and CDR2 SASEGT. After removal of 1 base from V and 3 bases from J, the junction contained 5 bases not matched to a gene. The CDR3 totals 15 residues. Here the CDR3 DNA reads TGTGCCAGCAGTGAAGGACAGGGGAATTACTACGAGCAGTACTTC. It yields the protein CASSEGQGNYYEQYF.

Concerning this clone itself: A junction end diverges from the germline sequence, so it may reflect a read error. This sequence joins TRBV4-1 and TRBJ2-5; 11 positions match TRBD2. The CDR3 has 16 residues. Germline V gene lookup returns CDR1 MGHRA and CDR2 YSYEKL. DNA of the CDR3: TGCGCCAGCAGCCAAGCGATGGGACTAGCGGAAGAGATCCAGTACTTC. Protein: CASSQAMGLAEEIQYF.

The CDR3 DNA reads as TGTGCCAGCAGCGTATCCGGGTCTAATGAAAAACTGTTTTTT. It encodes CASSVSGSNEKLFF. V is TRBV9 and J is TRBJ1-4; no definite D call. The CDR3 contains 14 residues. Trimming removed 1 base at V and 3 bases at J, with 7 bases between. Germline assignment: CDR1 SGDLS and CDR2 YYNGEE.

The gene calls are TRBV7-2 and TRBJ2-7; 11 nucleotides match TRBD2. V gave up 5 bases and J gave up 4 bases; unmatched junction bases: 16. Per the germline V gene, CDR1 is SGHTA and CDR2 is FQGNSA. The CDR3 length is 18 residues. The CDR3 nucleotides are TGTGCCAGCAGCCTCGGGACTAGCGGCCGAGTTTGGGGATACGAGCAGTACTTC. Its translation is CASSLGTSGRVWGYEQYF.

This chain uses TRBV5-1 with TRBJ2-2; TRBD2 matches 12 bases. V lost 0 bases to trimming and J lost 5 bases; unmatched junction nucleotides: 2. The CDR3 runs to 16 residues. Per germline, CDR1 SGHRS and CDR2 YFSETQ. The CDR3 DNA reads TGCGCCAGCAGCTTGGGTGGGACTAGCGGGACCGGGGAGCTGTTTTTT. It yields the protein CASSLGGTSGTGELFF.

A few counts support this clone. The chain joins TRBV10-2 to TRBJ1-2, with D maybe TRBD1 (5 bases). V lost 6 bases, J lost 4 bases, and 15 bases lay in between. The CDR3 loop spans 14 amino acids. From germline, CDR1 is WSHSY and CDR2 SAAADI. The CDR3 loop is CASSRADNLYGYTF. CDR3 nucleotides: TGCGCCAGCAGCAGGGCCGATAACCTCTATGGCTACACCTTC.